Below, 4 T cell receptor beta chains from the same sample are listed, as sequenced in a study of cytomegalovirus exposure and HLA in healthy donors. PCR employed 60 Vbeta and 13 Jbeta primers. Only in-frame clones appear in the TCRdb table, and some are missing; sequencing was by immunoSEQ multiplex PCR. The data show fewer than 250,000 clones, roughly four fifths seen once. Sequencing was performed on PBMCs. Source of these receptors: a woman younger than 45 in good health and CMV-seropositive.

V usage is TRBV28 and J usage is TRBJ1-5; TRBD1 might be the D (6 bases). This CDR3 contains 15 residues. Trimming left V 9 bases short and J 6 bases short, with 21 bases between. Germline CDR1 reads MDHEN; CDR2 reads SYDVKM. The CDR3 protein is CASHHQGSNTQPQHF. CDR3 nucleotide sequence: TGTGCCAGTCACCACCAGGGGAGTAACACTCAGCCCCAGCATTTT. The whole variable domain, remainder taken from reference TRBV28 and TRBJ1-5, is DVKVTQSSRYLVKRTGEKVFLECVQDMDHENMFWYRQDPGLGLRLIYFSYDVKMKEKGDIPEGYSVSREKKERFSLILESASTNQTSMYLCASHHQGSNTQPQHFGDGTRLSIL.

This rearrangement joins TRBV6-1 to TRBJ2-2; no definite D call. Germline V CDR1 and CDR2: MNHNS, SASEGT. Trimming pared 8 bases from V and 1 base from J, leaving 11 bases between. This CDR3 contains 14 residues. The CDR3 loop is CASRSTWNTGELFF. The CDR3 DNA reads TGTGCCAGCCGAAGCACCTGGAACACCGGGGAGCTGTTTTTT.

This clone was seen just once. V usage is TRBV5-1 and J usage is TRBJ2-7; the match to TRBD2 covers 14 bases. CDR1 and CDR2 (germline): SGHRS, YFSETQ. The CDR3 is 15 amino acids. J lost 6 bases, V lost 4 bases, and 6 bases had no gene match. The CDR3 DNA reads as TGCGCCAGCAGCCCGGGACTAGCGGGAGTAGCCGAGCAGTACTTC. Residues: CASSPGLAGVAEQYF.

The chain has TRBV7-2 and TRBJ2-5, with D unresolved. The CDR3 sequence is 14 residues long. V was shortened by 1 base and J by 1 base, with 7 bases between the two germline ends. CDR1 and CDR2 (germline): SGHTA, FQGNSA. CDR3 protein: CASSLDLVQETQYF. In nucleotides, the CDR3 is TGTGCCAGCAGCTTAGACTTAGTCCAAGAGACCCAGTACTTC.